This TCR beta chain came from a study of T cell repertoires in ileal Crohn's disease. The table lists this clone with a few counts. The antigen is not known. TCRB immunosequencing input was roughly 530 nanograms of biopsy DNA per sample. Sequenced by immunoSEQ multiplex PCR; TCRdb stores in-frame clones only, minus some. Altogether 5,600 or so clones are present, about 85% being singletons, with the ten largest covering 7.5% to 10%. Study-level points and caveats: Endoscopic recurrence occurred in every patient whose clonality exceeded 26.8%. Clonal expansions were more frequent in active smokers than non-smokers at surgery.

Included were adult ileal or ileocolonic Crohn's patients indicated for ileocolonic resection. The V gene end was trimmed by 2 bases and the J gene end by 6 bases; junction bases not matched to a gene: 6. The length of the CDR3 is 15 residues. Looked up from germline, CDR1 is MDHEN and CDR2 is SYDVKM. The TCR originated in an adult with Crohn's disease. This sequence joins TRBV28 and TRBJ2-1, with 8 bases fitting TRBD1. Source material: ileal tissue. The CDR3 spells CASSLRDRPINEQFF. In DNA, the CDR3 is TGTGCCAGCAGTTTAAGGGACAGGCCCATCAATGAGCAGTTCTTC.